These 10 T cell receptor beta chains were sequenced from one sample in a study of metastatic and nonmetastatic thyroid tumors. Thyroid surgery had not been preceded by any treatment in any patient. TCRdb reprocessed the PCR reads using MiXCR. The sample comprises some 25,000 clones, roughly 19% of which are singletons, and approximately 4.3% rests with the top ten. Sequencing input: blood. The receptors were sampled from a male donor with papillary thyroid cancer or a benign thyroid nodule (not recorded which). Some clones in this sample may be carry-over from other donors' samples.

On this clone itself: Other DNA sequences from this sample encode an identical CDR3 as well. The rearrangement links TRBV7-8 to TRBJ1-6; D is ambiguous. The V gene lost 1 base and the J gene lost 8 bases, with 9 bases spanning the gap. The CDR3 length is 14 residues. Germline lookup yields CDR1 SGHVS and CDR2 FQNEAQ. The CDR3 DNA follows: TGTGCCAGCAGCTTAGAAGGTCTGGATTCACCCCTCCACTTT. Translation: CASSLEGLDSPLHF. Using reference TRBV7-8 and TRBJ1-6 for the parts outside the CDR3, the full variable domain is GAGVSQSPRYKVAKRGQDVALRCDPISGHVSLFWYQQALGQGPEFLTYFQNEAQLDKSGLPSDRFFAERPEGSVSTLKIQRTQQEDSAVYLCASSLEGLDSPLHFGNGTRLTVT.

This clone was seen at least ten times. V usage is TRBV19 and J usage is TRBJ2-2, with D perhaps given as TRBD1 or TRBD2 (5 bases each). The CDR3 runs 15 residues. The V end lost 3 bases, the J end lost 4 bases, and 12 bases lay between the germline ends. Germline CDR1 LNHDA, CDR2 SQIVND (reference sequence). The CDR3 sequence is CASSMGVGVTGELFF. CDR3 DNA sequence: TGTGCCAGTAGTATGGGGGTGGGCGTCACCGGGGAGCTGTTTTTT.

This clone was observed many times. The chain employs TRBV7-2 and TRBJ2-7, with TRBD2 matching over 10 bases. The CDR3 is 15 amino acids. J was trimmed by 6 bases and V by 5 bases; bases with no gene match: 10. Per the germline V gene, CDR1 is SGHTA and CDR2 is FQGNSA. The CDR3 is CASSPVRAGGGEQYF. In nucleotides, the CDR3 is TGTGCCAGCAGCCCTGTCCGAGCGGGAGGGGGCGAGCAGTACTTC.

This clone is medium-sized. J is TRBJ1-6 and V is TRBV6-1, with D perhaps matching TRBD1 (5 bases). CDR3 length: 14 residues. Between the trimmed V and J ends, which lost 6 bases and 7 bases, there was a span of 13 bases. The germline V gene encodes CDR1 MNHNS and CDR2 SASEGT. CDR3 nucleotides: TGTGCCAGCAGGTTGGAGCGGGGGAATTCACCCCTCCACTTT. This encodes CASRLERGNSPLHF.

Note on this clone: A much larger clone sits a single nucleotide away, making a read error possible. The rearrangement uses TRBV24-1 and TRBJ2-3; 13 positions agree with TRBD2. The CDR3 loop spans 21 amino acids. The J segment lost 4 bases and the V segment lost 4 bases, leaving 19 bases of the junction unmatched. The germline V gene has CDR1 KGHDR and CDR2 SFDVKD. The CDR3 here is CATSDSTQVLAGGPFADTQYF. CDR3 DNA sequence: TGTGCCACCAGTGACTCAACCCAGGTACTAGCGGGAGGGCCTTTTGCAGATACGCAGTATTTT.

In regard to this clone: Mismatch with germline at one junction end may stem from a read error. This chain uses TRBV11-3 with TRBJ2-2; TRBD1 aligns across 9 bases. From germline, CDR1 is SGHNT and CDR2 YENEEA. This CDR3 region has 14 residues. Here the CDR3 reads CASSFDRGSGEMFF. The CDR3 DNA reads TGTGCCAGCAGCTTCGACAGGGGGAGCGGGGAGATGTTTTTT.

About this clone itself: A much larger clone lies one base from this, so it may be a read error. CDR3 sequence reads: CSSSRRTSGRREQYF. The CDR3 DNA reads as TGTTCCAGCAGCCGACGAACTAGCGGGAGACGCGAGCAGTACTTC. The genes are TRBV3-1 and TRBJ2-7; 11 bases are a match to TRBD2. The CDR3 sequence is 15 residues long. From germline, CDR1 is LGHDT and CDR2 YNNKEL (reference sequence).

The sample holds a few counts of this clone. J is TRBJ2-3 and V is TRBV6-5; 10 bases line up with TRBD2. Germline CDR1 is MNHEY and CDR2 is SVGAGI. The ends lost 5 bases at V and 1 base at J; junction bases unmatched: 6. CDR3 length equals 16 residues. CDR3 loop: CASSTRLAGRTDTQYF. For the CDR3, the DNA is TGTGCCAGCAGTACTCGACTAGCGGGCCGCACAGATACGCAGTATTTT.

This clone occurred a few times. The J gene is TRBJ2-1, the V gene TRBV6-1, with 10 positions matching TRBD2. The CDR3 spans 15 residues. Germline trimming cut 4 bases from V and 8 bases from J; bases unmatched to any gene: 8. Per the germline V gene, CDR1 is MNHNS and CDR2 is SASEGT. This CDR3 reads CASSGRGAGGHEQFF. In DNA, the CDR3 is TGTGCCAGCAGTGGCCGGGGAGCGGGGGGGCATGAGCAGTTCTTC.

This clone was found a few times. This chain connects TRBV6-5 to TRBJ1-2; D may be TRBD1 (6 bases). Trimming left V 4 bases short and J 8 bases short, with 17 bases between. The CDR3 covers 14 residues. The V gene's germline CDR1 is MNHEY and CDR2 SVGAGI. The CDR3 DNA is TGTGCCAGCAGTTTACAGGGATGGGAGGGAGGCTACACCTTC. This codes for CASSLQGWEGGYTF.